The source of this T cell receptor (beta chain) is a study of blood T cell repertoires in COVID-19. Study in general: Samples taken during acute and convalescent COVID-19 were collected in the United States, Italy and Spain.

Participants were aged roughly 18 to 100 years from around 25 US areas. Cohort assignment relied on participant-reported clinical history. Losses at the gene ends were 5 bases for V and 1 base for J; bases not matched to a gene: 2. Per the germline V gene, CDR1 is SGHNT and CDR2 is YENEEA. The CDR3 extends over 14 amino acids. The authors' processing: From reference gene primer amplification, estimates of nucleated cell counts were derived. Method: immunoSEQ multiplex PCR; TCRdb's copy keeps in-frame clones and lacks some. V and J calls and clone size come straight from that table; D and trimming were deduced from the DNA. The repertoire consists of around 150,000 clones, with approximately 85% occurring once and the leading ten covering roughly 3.4%.

V usage is TRBV11-3 and J usage is TRBJ1-3; 7 bases agree with TRBD1. What was sequenced was PBMCs or T cells enriched from blood (not recorded which). The TCR comes from a woman aged 50 to 60 with acute COVID-19. DNA for the CDR3: TGTGCCAGCAGCATGACAGGGTCTGGAAACACCATATATTTT. Translation: CASSMTGSGNTIYF.